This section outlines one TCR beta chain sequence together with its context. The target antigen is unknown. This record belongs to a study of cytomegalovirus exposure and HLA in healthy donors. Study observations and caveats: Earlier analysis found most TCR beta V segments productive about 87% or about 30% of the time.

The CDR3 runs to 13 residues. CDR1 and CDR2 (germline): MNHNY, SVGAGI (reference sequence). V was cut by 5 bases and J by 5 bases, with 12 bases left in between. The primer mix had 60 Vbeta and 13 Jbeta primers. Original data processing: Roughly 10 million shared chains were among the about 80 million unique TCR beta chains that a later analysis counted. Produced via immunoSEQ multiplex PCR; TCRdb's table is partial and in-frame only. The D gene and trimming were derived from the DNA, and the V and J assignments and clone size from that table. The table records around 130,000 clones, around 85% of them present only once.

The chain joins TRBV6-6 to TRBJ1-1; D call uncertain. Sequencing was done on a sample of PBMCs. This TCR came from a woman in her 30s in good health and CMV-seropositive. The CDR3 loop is CASSPPGSTEAFF. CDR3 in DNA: TGTGCCAGCAGTCCCCCCGGGTCTACTGAAGCTTTCTTT.